Detailed here is one T cell receptor (beta chain). The source of the sample is a study of early T cells in non-severe SARS-CoV-2 infection. This CDR3 spans 14 amino acids. Germline CDR1 is SGDLS and CDR2 is YYNGEE. Trimming removed 3 bases at V and 5 bases at J, with 14 bases between. TCRdb re-called the 5' RACE reads with MiXCR, one entry per CDR3 protein. The repertoire includes some 22,000 distinct CDR3 sequences, around 4.6% of them detected once, and approximately 15% sits in the top ten. Sample: whole blood. The chain has TRBV9 and TRBJ2-5; D is ambiguous. This TCR came from an adult who was a healthcare worker with PCR-confirmed SARS-CoV-2 infection or an uninfected control (not recorded which). The CDR3 region is CASSALGSLETQYF. The CDR3 DNA reads TGTGCCAGCAGCGCTTTAGGGTCCTTGGAGACCCAGTACTTC.